The present TCR beta chain was sequenced within a study of T-cell reconstitution after alpha-beta-depleted transplantation in children. Whole-study findings and limits: Surviving recipient T cells and intrathymic progenitors accounted for some patients' high TCRbeta diversity at day 60. T-cell counts and diversity at one year following transplant were attributed mainly to newly produced T cells. Expanded clones from the graft, numbering several hundred, reportedly supplied alpha-beta T cells about two months after transplant.

The V gene end was trimmed by 5 bases and the J gene end by 5 bases; junction bases not matched to a gene: 8. Germline CDR1 reads SGHRS; CDR2 reads YFSETQ. The CDR3 sequence is 16 residues long. Unique molecular identifiers were used in preparing the TCRbeta library. MiXCR was run by TCRdb on the PCR reads, yielding one entry per CDR3 protein. The sample consists of hundreds of thousands of distinct CDR3 sequences, around 15% of them appearing once. There are a few counts of this clonotype. The antigen is undetermined. This chain uses TRBV5-1 with TRBJ2-5, with 14 bases matching TRBD2. This clonotype was sampled from a male patient between 5 and 17 years old who had a stem cell transplant for acute lymphoblastic leukemia, so the T cells may come from the graft donor. The specimen was PBMCs, mostly from graft donor cells, collected 360 days after TCRalphabeta/CD19-depleted stem cell transplant. CDR3 sequence: CASRKGTSGSMETQYF. As DNA, the CDR3 is TGCGCCAGCAGGAAAGGGACTAGCGGGAGCATGGAGACCCAGTACTTC.